Presented here are 31 T cell receptor beta chains from one specimen sequenced in a study of spatial heterogeneity in lung cancer. TCRdb called the 5' RACE reads again in MiXCR, with one record for every CDR3 protein. The repertoire holds over 70,000 distinct CDR3 sequences, with about 9.5% as singletons. The time point here: blood at routine non-recurrence follow-up after resection. The source material was PBMCs, sampled at follow-up. The receptors shown here come from a female donor with early-stage non-small cell lung cancer.

Many counts were recorded for this clonotype. The rearrangement joins TRBV9 to TRBJ1-3; D may be TRBD1 (6 bases). CDR3 size: 15 residues. V lost 6 bases and J lost 3, with 16 bases in between. The germline CDR1 and CDR2 sequences are SGDLS and YYNGEE. The CDR3 coding sequence is TGTGCCAGCACCAGGGGCTGGGGTGGTGGAAACACCATATATTTT. It is translated as CASTRGWGGGNTIYF.

This clonotype was found many times. The chain joins TRBV10-3 to TRBJ2-1, with 14 bases fitting TRBD2. CDR3 length equals 16 residues. In germline, CDR1 is ENHRY, CDR2 SYGVKD. V lost 7 bases to trimming and J lost 8 bases; unmatched junction nucleotides: 10. The CDR3 sequence: CAIKSTEGLAGDEQFF. The DNA of the CDR3 is TGTGCCATCAAGTCCACCGAGGGACTAGCGGGGGATGAGCAGTTCTTC.

This clonotype was counted ten times or more. The V and J genes are TRBV27 and TRBJ2-1; D call uncertain. The CDR3 has 13 residues. Germline CDR1 is MNHEY and CDR2 is SMNVEV (reference sequence). The ends were cut back, 0 bases at V and 6 bases at J, with 6 bases in the middle. CDR3 residues: CASSLSVGNEQFF. The CDR3 DNA reads TGTGCCAGCAGTTTATCCGTAGGCAATGAGCAGTTCTTC.

In this sample, this clonotype turned up many times. This chain joins TRBV7-3 and TRBJ2-1; possibly TRBD2 for D (6 bases). This CDR3 is built from 14 residues. Germline loops: CDR1 SGHTA, CDR2 FQGTGA. With 5 bases removed from V and 5 bases from J, the gap between germline ends came to 13 bases. DNA for the CDR3: TGTGCCAGCAGCCTAGCCGGGACTCACAATGAGCAGTTCTTC. Protein sequence: CASSLAGTHNEQFF.

This clonotype was detected only a few times. The rearrangement links TRBV10-3 to TRBJ2-7; TRBD1 aligns across 11 bases. Germline V gives CDR1 ENHRY, CDR2 SYGVKD. CDR3 length: 14 amino acids. With 6 bases clipped from V and 3 bases from J, the junction kept 4 bases outside the gene matches. The CDR3 coding sequence is TGTGCCATCAGCAGGACAGGGGGCAGCTACGAGCAGTACTTC. Its protein is CAISRTGGSYEQYF.

The sample holds many counts of this clonotype. The chain recombines TRBV20-1 with TRBJ2-7; perhaps D is TRBD1 or TRBD2 (5 bases each). Germline V gene sequence: CDR1 DFQATT, CDR2 SNEGSKA (reference sequence). The CDR3 consists of 12 residues. The germline V and J ends were trimmed by 3 bases and 4 bases, with 10 bases remaining between them. The CDR3 loop is CSASGTSYEQYF. The CDR3 coding sequence is TGCAGTGCTAGCGGGACCTCTTACGAGCAGTACTTC.

At least ten counts were recorded for this clonotype. V usage is TRBV18 and J usage is TRBJ2-1; 8 bases fit TRBD2. Trimming cost V 2 bases and J 7 bases; bases outside gene matches: 10. CDR1 and CDR2 from the germline V gene are KGHSH and LQKENI. The CDR3 spans 16 residues. CDR3 region: CASSPLQAGELNEQFF. Here the CDR3 DNA reads TGTGCCAGCTCACCATTACAAGCGGGAGAACTAAATGAGCAGTTCTTC. Supplemented by reference TRBV18 and TRBJ2-1, the full variable domain reads NAGVMQNPRHLVRRRGQEARLRCSPMKGHSHVYWYRQLPEEGLKFMVYLQKENIIDESGMPKERFSAEFPKEGPSILRIQQVVRGDSAAYFCASSPLQAGELNEQFFGPGTRLTVL.

This clonotype was picked up many times. This chain joins TRBV5-1 and TRBJ2-1, with no clear D. CDR3 length: 13 amino acids. Per germline, CDR1 SGHRS and CDR2 YFSETQ. V gave up 3 bases and J gave up 3 bases, with 7 bases separating them. The CDR3 nucleotides read TGCGCCAGCAGCTCTACTAACTACAATGAGCAGTTCTTC. It encodes CASSSTNYNEQFF.

V usage is TRBV7-3 and J usage is TRBJ1-1, with 10 bases aligning to TRBD1. Germline CDR1 is SGHTA and CDR2 is FQGTGA. CDR3 length equals 13 residues. V lost 6 bases, J lost 3 bases, and 1 base stayed unmatched. The CDR3 is CASRGTGDTEAFF. DNA for the CDR3: TGTGCCAGCAGGGGGACAGGGGACACTGAAGCTTTCTTT.

This clonotype was observed many times. This chain links TRBV6-6 with TRBJ2-7; D remains unclear. Germline loops: CDR1 MNHNY, CDR2 SVGAGI (reference sequence). This CDR3 comprises 12 residues. Trimming cost V 5 bases and J 2 bases, with 7 bases left between them. Written as DNA, the CDR3 is TGTGCCAGCAGTAAGGCCGCCTACGAGCAGTACTTC. Translation: CASSKAAYEQYF.

This clonotype was counted many times. V and J are TRBV19 and TRBJ2-7; TRBD2 is a possible D gene (6 bases). This CDR3 comprises 15 residues. Trimming took off 7 bases at V and 3 bases at J, with 19 bases between the two ends. Germline CDR1 is LNHDA and CDR2 is SQIVND (reference sequence). CDR3 region: CASTRAGTLSYEQYF. The DNA for the CDR3 is TGTGCCAGTACCCGCGCCGGGACTCTAAGCTACGAGCAGTACTTC.

This clonotype was seen repeatedly, ten times or more. The J gene is TRBJ1-3, the V gene TRBV5-1; D remains unclear. The CDR3 covers 14 residues. With 5 bases removed from V and 8 bases from J, the gap between germline ends came to 17 bases. CDR1 SGHRS and CDR2 YFSETQ come from the germline V gene. The CDR3 sequence is CASRRAEDGDTIYF. DNA for the CDR3: TGCGCCAGCAGGCGGGCGGAGGATGGTGACACCATATATTTT.

This clonotype has more than one count but fewer than ten. V and J are TRBV7-9 and TRBJ1-2; D gene ambiguous. Trimming shortened V by 2 bases and J by 6 bases, and 13 bases separated the two germline ends. The germline V gene encodes CDR1 SEHNR and CDR2 FQNEAQ (reference sequence). This CDR3 region has 14 residues. In nucleotides, the CDR3 is TGTGCCAGCAGCTTAACACAGCTCGAGAATGGCTACACCTTC. Its translation is CASSLTQLENGYTF. Full variable domain (outside the CDR3, taken from reference TRBV7-9 and TRBJ1-2): DTGVSQNPRHKITKRGQNVTFRCDPISEHNRLYWYRQTLGQGPEFLTYFQNEAQLEKSRLLSDRFSAERPKGSFSTLEIQRTEQGDSAMYLCASSLTQLENGYTFGSGTRLTVV.

This clonotype has a count of ten or more. The genes are TRBV6-6 and TRBJ1-5; D remains ambiguous. Per germline, CDR1 MNHNY and CDR2 SVGAGI (reference sequence). The V end was cut by 6 bases, the J end by 1 base, with 10 bases between. The CDR3 contains 14 residues. The DNA of the CDR3 is TGTGCCAGCAGCCGCCCCGAGAGCAATCAGCCCCAGCATTTT. Residues: CASSRPESNQPQHF.

This clonotype appeared many times. The DNA of the CDR3 is TGTGCCATCAGACCCGGACAGGGGGCAGTTGGCTACACCTTC. Residues: CAIRPGQGAVGYTF. The V call is TRBV10-3, the J call TRBJ1-2; 11 bases fit TRBD1. The CDR3 consists of 14 residues. V gave up 6 bases and J gave up 7 bases; unmatched junction bases: 7. Germline CDR1 is ENHRY and CDR2 is SYGVKD.

This clonotype was detected only a few times. This chain uses TRBV7-2 with TRBJ2-1; 7 bases line up with TRBD1. V trimming: 1 base; J trimming: 5 bases; junction bases outside the gene matches: 2. CDR3 length equals 14 residues. Germline assignment: CDR1 SGHTA and CDR2 FQGNSA. The CDR3 spells CASSLEGADNEQFF. In nucleotides, the CDR3 is TGTGCCAGCAGCTTAGAGGGGGCGGACAATGAGCAGTTCTTC.

This chain joins TRBV18 and TRBJ2-5; the D gene is possibly TRBD2 (6 bases). Per the germline V gene, CDR1 is KGHSH and CDR2 is LQKENI. Trimming removed 1 base from V and 3 bases from J, with 6 bases in between. The CDR3 is made up of 13 amino acids. The CDR3 bases are TGTGCCAGCTCACCACGGAGGGAAGAGACCCAGTACTTC. This gives the protein CASSPRREETQYF.

The chain is built from TRBV5-1 and TRBJ2-1, with 8 bases fitting TRBD1. V was pared by 6 bases and J by 4 bases, with 9 bases of the junction left unmatched. Germline CDR1 and CDR2: SGHRS and YFSETQ. CDR3 length equals 15 residues. The CDR3 is CASNPGQGTYNEQFF. As DNA, the CDR3 is TGCGCCAGCAACCCAGGACAGGGAACTTACAATGAGCAGTTCTTC.

The rearrangement uses TRBV4-1 and TRBJ2-4; D is unclear. Looked up from germline, CDR1 is MGHRA and CDR2 is YSYEKL. V lost 2 bases and J lost 2, with 10 bases in between. The CDR3 sequence is 15 residues long. For the CDR3, the DNA is TGCGCCAGCAGCCAAAGAAGCAACTCCAAAAACATTCAGTACTTC. This translates into CASSQRSNSKNIQYF.

The gene calls are TRBV14 and TRBJ2-3; 14 nucleotides align to TRBD2. Germline loops: CDR1 SGHDN, CDR2 FVKESK. Losses at the gene ends were 3 bases for V and 5 bases for J; bases not matched to a gene: 1. The CDR3 is 15 amino acids. CDR3 sequence (DNA): TGTGCCAGCAGCCACGGACTAGCGGGAGGAGATACGCAGTATTTT. Translating it yields CASSHGLAGGDTQYF. Using reference TRBV14 and TRBJ2-3 for the parts outside the CDR3, the full variable domain is EAGVTQFPSHSVIEKGQTVTLRCDPISGHDNLYWYRRVMGKEIKFLLHFVKESKQDESGMPNNRFLAERTGGTYSTLKVQPAELEDSGVYFCASSHGLAGGDTQYFGPGTRLTVL.

This clonotype was recorded many times. This chain uses TRBV5-8 with TRBJ1-5; D is uncertain. The germline gives CDR1 SGHTS, CDR2 YDEGEE. The V end lost 1 base, the J end lost 2 bases, and 4 bases lay between the germline ends. The CDR3 is 13 amino acids. The CDR3 nucleotides are TGTGCCAGCAGCTTGATAGGCAATCAGCCCCAGCATTTT. Its translation: CASSLIGNQPQHF. Looking up the rest from reference TRBV5-8 and TRBJ1-5 gives the full variable domain: EAGVTQSPTHLIKTRGQQATLRCSPISGHTSVYWYQQALGLGLQFLLWYDEGEERNRGNFPPRFSGRQFPNYSSELNVNALELEDSALYLCASSLIGNQPQHFGDGTRLSIL.

This clonotype was recorded at least ten times. The rearrangement links TRBV5-4 to TRBJ2-1; TRBD1 matches 8 bases. Germline V gene lookup returns CDR1 SGHNT and CDR2 YYREEE (reference sequence). CDR3 size: 16 residues. After removal of 1 base from V and 6 bases from J, the junction contained 9 bases not matched to a gene. DNA for the CDR3: TGTGCCAGCAGCTTGAAGTCAGGGGGCGCGGGCAATGAGCAGTTCTTC. The encoded protein is CASSLKSGGAGNEQFF.

Ten or more counts support this clonotype. The chain's CDR3 is CASSRDSWDTQYF. As DNA, the CDR3 is TGTGCCAGCAGTCGGGACAGTTGGGATACGCAGTATTTT. The rearrangement joins TRBV14 to TRBJ2-3, with TRBD1 matching 7 bases. Germline V gives CDR1 SGHDN, CDR2 FVKESK. Losses at the gene ends were 6 bases for V and 6 bases for J; bases not matched to a gene: 6. This CDR3 spans 13 amino acids.

This clonotype was found many times. The V and J genes are TRBV6-6 and TRBJ1-3, with D maybe TRBD1 (5 bases). V lost 11 bases, J lost 0 bases, and 14 bases lay in between. The germline CDR1 and CDR2 sequences are MNHNY and SVGAGI (reference sequence). This CDR3 has 14 residues. The CDR3 here is CASNPGGSGNTIYF. The CDR3 coding sequence is TGTGCCTCAAACCCCGGGGGCTCTGGAAACACCATATATTTT.

This clonotype came up many times. This sequence joins TRBV5-1 and TRBJ1-1, with D possibly being TRBD1 (6 bases). Trimming took 2 bases from V and 1 from J, leaving 12 bases between them. This CDR3 has 15 amino acids. Germline V gene lookup returns CDR1 SGHRS and CDR2 YFSETQ. Written as DNA, the CDR3 is TGCGCCAGCAGCTTCGCGGGGGCACGGAACACTGAAGCTTTCTTT. This gives the protein CASSFAGARNTEAFF. The entire variable domain, with the rest obtained from reference TRBV5-1 and TRBJ1-1, is as follows: KAGVTQTPRYLIKTRGQQVTLSCSPISGHRSVSWYQQTPGQGLQFLFEYFSETQRNKGNFPGRFSGRQFSNSRSEMNVSTLELGDSALYLCASSFAGARNTEAFFGQGTRLTVV.

The chain carries TRBV4-1 and TRBJ2-1; maybe TRBD2 (5 bases). CDR3 length: 16 amino acids. The germline CDR1 and CDR2 sequences are MGHRA and YSYEKL. Trimming left V 0 bases short and J 0 bases short, with 9 bases between. The CDR3 DNA sequence: TGCGCCAGCAGCCAAGATCGGGCGGGCTCCTACAATGAGCAGTTCTTC. Encoded protein: CASSQDRAGSYNEQFF.

This clonotype has at least ten counts. This chain uses TRBV18 with TRBJ2-1; 7 positions match TRBD1. Trimming removed 6 bases from V and 0 bases from J; junction bases left unmatched: 5. The CDR3 spans 15 residues. Per the germline V gene, CDR1 is KGHSH and CDR2 is LQKENI. CDR3 region: CASSRGQSSYNEQFF. The CDR3 region has the DNA TGTGCCAGCTCCCGGGGACAGAGCTCCTACAATGAGCAGTTCTTC.

This clonotype was counted a few times. The chain joins TRBV7-9 to TRBJ1-1; D is uncertain. The CDR3 has 12 amino acids. Looked up from germline, CDR1 is SEHNR and CDR2 is FQNEAQ (reference sequence). The V end lost 5 bases, the J end lost 5 bases, and 9 bases lay between the germline ends. The CDR3 protein is CASSPPATEAFF. The DNA for the CDR3 is TGTGCCAGCAGCCCGCCGGCTACTGAAGCTTTCTTT.

The chain couples TRBV7-2 to TRBJ2-1, with a weak D call TRBD2 (5 bases). The length of the CDR3 is 17 residues. Per germline, CDR1 SGHTA and CDR2 FQGNSA. The V gene lost 5 bases and the J gene lost 0 bases, with 17 bases spanning the gap. CDR3 in amino acids: CASSPFLAISSYNEQFF. CDR3 sequence (DNA): TGTGCCAGCAGCCCCTTTTTAGCGATTAGCTCCTACAATGAGCAGTTCTTC. The whole variable domain, filled in from reference TRBV7-2 and TRBJ2-1, reads GAGVSQSPSNKVTEKGKDVELRCDPISGHTALYWYRQSLGQGLEFLIYFQGNSAPDKSGLPSDRFSAERTGGSVSTLTIQRTQQEDSAVYLCASSPFLAISSYNEQFFGPGTRLTVL.

J is TRBJ2-1 and V is TRBV6-2 or TRBV6-3; D is perhaps TRBD1 or TRBD2 (5 bases each). Per the germline V gene, CDR1 is MNHEY and CDR2 is SVGEGT. This CDR3 is 12 amino acids long. V shed 6 bases and J shed 7 bases, with 10 bases lying between them. CDR3 in amino acids: CASSPWGNEQFF. The DNA for the CDR3 is TGTGCCAGCAGCCCCTGGGGGAATGAGCAGTTCTTC.

This clonotype appeared a few times. V and J are TRBV20-1 and TRBJ1-1; 8 nucleotides match TRBD1. Looked up from germline, CDR1 is DFQATT and CDR2 is SNEGSKA (reference sequence). This CDR3 region has 16 residues. Trimming cost V 1 base and J 0 bases; bases outside gene matches: 7. CDR3 sequence reads: CSARVWGTGVNTEAFF. CDR3 in DNA: TGCAGTGCTAGAGTATGGGGGACAGGCGTGAACACTGAAGCTTTCTTT.